Following are 18 T cell receptor beta chains from one sample sequenced in a study of Ad26.COV2.S vaccination and SARS-CoV-2 variants. Sequencing was performed with immunoSEQ multiplex PCR; in TCRdb, only in-frame clones are kept and a portion is missing. This sample has around 86,000 clones, with around 82% found just once. The sample here was peripheral blood, taken after recovery from COVID-19. The receptors here all came from a human donor who had recovered from COVID-19.

The V gene is TRBV6-5, the J gene TRBJ1-5; no definite D call. The CDR3 is 13 residues long. Trimming took 4 bases from V and 1 from J, leaving 5 bases between them. CDR1 is MNHEY, CDR2 SVGAGI, per germline. The CDR3 loop is CASSSISNQPQHF. CDR3 in DNA: TGTGCCAGCAGTTCAATCAGCAATCAGCCCCAGCATTTT.

The genes are TRBV6-1 and TRBJ2-7, with 13 bases aligning to TRBD2. Germline CDR1 MNHNS, CDR2 SASEGT. V dropped 0 bases and J dropped 5; count of bases not matched to a gene: 4. CDR3 size: 16 residues. The CDR3 sequence is CASSEATSGGRDEQYF. As DNA, the CDR3 is TGTGCCAGCAGTGAAGCGACTAGCGGGGGGCGGGACGAGCAGTACTTC.

The chain recombines TRBV9 with TRBJ1-1; the D is unclear. The CDR3 covers 13 residues. V shed 2 bases and J shed 0 bases, with 5 bases lying between them. The germline V gene has CDR1 SGDLS and CDR2 YYNGEE. The CDR3, as DNA: TGTGCCAGCAGCGTGACAATGAACACTGAAGCTTTCTTT. This translates into CASSVTMNTEAFF. Using reference TRBV9 and TRBJ1-1 for the parts outside the CDR3, the full variable domain is DSGVTQTPKHLITATGQRVTLRCSPRSGDLSVYWYQQSLDQGLQFLIQYYNGEERAKGNILERFSAQQFPDLHSELNLSSLELGDSALYFCASSVTMNTEAFFGQGTRLTVV.

V usage is TRBV15 and J usage is TRBJ2-1, with TRBD1 identical over 9 bases. The V and J ends lost 0 bases and 9 bases, in that order; junction bases with no gene match: 15. The CDR3 consists of 18 residues. From germline, CDR1 is LNHNV and CDR2 YYDKDF (reference sequence). This CDR3 is CATSRDNQGTGPIGEQFF. As DNA, the CDR3 is TGTGCCACCAGCAGAGATAATCAAGGGACAGGGCCCATCGGTGAGCAGTTCTTC.

The V and J genes are TRBV27 and TRBJ1-1; 10 nucleotides match TRBD1. Trimming cost V 6 bases and J 0 bases; bases outside gene matches: 7. The CDR3 extends over 16 amino acids. Germline CDR1 and CDR2: MNHEY and SMNVEV (reference sequence). The CDR3 region has the DNA TGTGCCAGCAGACCCGGGACAGGGGACATGAACACTGAAGCTTTCTTT. This gives the protein CASRPGTGDMNTEAFF.

The V call is TRBV7-9, the J call TRBJ2-5, with 13 bases aligning to TRBD2. The CDR3 runs 17 residues. Germline V gene sequence: CDR1 SEHNR, CDR2 FQNEAQ (reference sequence). J was trimmed by 4 bases and V by 5 bases; bases with no gene match: 10. Here the CDR3 reads CASSRTSGSGSLETQYF. CDR3 sequence (DNA): TGTGCCAGCAGCCGGACTAGCGGGAGCGGTAGTCTAGAGACCCAGTACTTC.

This sequence joins TRBV5-6 and TRBJ2-3; 9 nucleotides align to TRBD2. Germline V gene data show CDR1 as SGHDT and CDR2 as YYEEEE. This CDR3 region has 17 residues. V was pared by 0 bases and J by 4 bases, with 9 bases of the junction left unmatched. The CDR3 DNA reads TGTGCCAGCAGCTTGGAGGCTTTAGCGGGAGCTGCAGATACGCAGTATTTT. This encodes CASSLEALAGAADTQYF.

The chain combines TRBV6-5 with TRBJ1-2, with D hard to call. V lost 7 bases to trimming and J lost 3 bases, with 12 bases between them. This CDR3 is 13 amino acids long. Germline loops: CDR1 MNHEY, CDR2 SVGAGI. The CDR3: CASKRTRDYGYTF. The DNA for the CDR3 is TGTGCCAGCAAACGGACTCGTGACTATGGCTACACCTTC.

The genes are TRBV7-2 and TRBJ2-2; perhaps TRBD2 as D (5 bases). Deletions cut 1 base from V and 1 base from J, with 7 bases between. The CDR3 length is 15 residues. The V gene's germline CDR1 is SGHTA and CDR2 FQGNSA. This CDR3 reads CASSLGGVNTGELFF. Here the CDR3 DNA reads TGTGCCAGCAGCTTAGGGGGAGTGAACACCGGGGAGCTGTTTTTT.

V and J are TRBV10-1 and TRBJ2-3, with 8 bases aligning to TRBD2. Germline values: CDR1 WNHNN, CDR2 SYGVQD (reference sequence). V shed 8 bases, J shed 0 bases, and the junction held 4 bases outside the gene matches. The CDR3 is 14 residues long. The CDR3: CASRPSGSTDTQYF. CDR3 nucleotide sequence: TGCGCCAGCCGCCCTAGCGGGAGCACAGATACGCAGTATTTT.

This chain joins TRBV7-3 and TRBJ2-5; 7 bases line up with TRBD2. This CDR3 is 14 amino acids long. Germline V CDR1 and CDR2: SGHTA, FQGTGA. J gave up 4 bases and V 2 bases, and 4 bases lay outside the gene matches. The CDR3 DNA reads TGTGCCAGCAGCTTACGGGGCGGGAGAGAGACCCAGTACTTC. Translating gives CASSLRGGRETQYF.

Remarks on this clone: One end of the junction fails to match germline, which may point to a read error. The V and J genes are TRBV9 and TRBJ2-4; 7 positions agree with TRBD2. CDR1 SGDLS and CDR2 YYNGEE come from the germline V gene. CDR3 length equals 14 residues. The CDR3 bases are TGTGCGAGCAGCGGGAATCTAGCCAAAAACATTCAGTACTTC. Translation gives CASSGNLAKNIQYF.

J is TRBJ2-5 and V is TRBV7-9; 10 bases map to TRBD2. The CDR3 totals 16 residues. V shed 5 bases and J 5 bases; nucleotides not matched to a gene: 11. Germline V gives CDR1 SEHNR, CDR2 FQNEAQ (reference sequence). In DNA form, the CDR3 reads TGTGCCAGCAGCAACGGACTAGCGGCTTGGGGGGAGACCCAGTACTTC. As protein: CASSNGLAAWGETQYF.

This chain joins TRBV5-4 and TRBJ1-1; a possible D gene is TRBD1 (6 bases). Between the trimmed V and J ends, which lost 0 bases and 2 bases, there was a span of 8 bases. Per the germline V gene, CDR1 is SGHNT and CDR2 is YYREEE (reference sequence). The CDR3 totals 14 residues. DNA of the CDR3: TGTGCCAGCAGCTTGGAGGGGGGAAACACTGAAGCTTTCTTT. Residues: CASSLEGGNTEAFF.

The chain is built from TRBV14 and TRBJ1-2; unclear D gene. There are 15 residues in the CDR3. Germline V lookup: CDR1 SGHDN, CDR2 FVKESK. With 0 bases removed from V and 8 bases from J, the gap between germline ends came to 16 bases. The CDR3 spells CASSQDAPGRGGYTF. The CDR3 nucleotides read TGTGCCAGCAGCCAAGATGCACCGGGGAGAGGGGGCTACACCTTC.

This clone occurred a few times. The genes are TRBV13 and TRBJ2-2; D is undetermined. The CDR3 is 13 residues long. V was trimmed by 5 bases and J by 1 base, leaving 5 bases between them. Germline CDR1 reads PRHDT; CDR2 reads FYEKMQ (reference sequence). CDR3 sequence: CASSDRNTGELFF. In DNA form, the CDR3 reads TGTGCCAGCAGCGACCGGAACACCGGGGAGCTGTTTTTT.

V and J are TRBV29-1 and TRBJ2-1; 7 bases fit TRBD2. J was trimmed by 3 bases and V by 6 bases; bases with no gene match: 5. CDR3 size: 13 residues. From germline, CDR1 is SQVTM and CDR2 ANQGSEA. The CDR3 DNA follows: TGCAGCGTCGCCAGGGACTACTACAATGAGCAGTTCTTC. This gives the protein CSVARDYYNEQFF.

The V gene is TRBV6-5, the J gene TRBJ2-3, with TRBD1 as a possible D gene (6 bases). The CDR3 sequence is 14 residues long. The V end lost 6 bases, the J end lost 5 bases, and 15 bases lay between the germline ends. Germline V CDR1 and CDR2: MNHEY, SVGAGI. The CDR3 reads CASRDGQLGDTQYF. The CDR3 nucleotides are TGTGCCAGCAGAGACGGACAGTTAGGAGATACGCAGTATTTT.